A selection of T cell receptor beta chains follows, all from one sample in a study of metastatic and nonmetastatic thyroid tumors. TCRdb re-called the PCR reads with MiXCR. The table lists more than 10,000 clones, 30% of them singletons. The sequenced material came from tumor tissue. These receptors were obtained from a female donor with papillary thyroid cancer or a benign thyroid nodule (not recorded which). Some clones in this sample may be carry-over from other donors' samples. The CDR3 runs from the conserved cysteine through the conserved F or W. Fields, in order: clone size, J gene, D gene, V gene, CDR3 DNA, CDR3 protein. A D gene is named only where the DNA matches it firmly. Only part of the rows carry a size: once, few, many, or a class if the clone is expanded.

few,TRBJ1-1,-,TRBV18,TGTGCCAGCTCTCTCGACAGGAGTGGGGTTGCTTTCTTT,CASSLDRSGVAFF
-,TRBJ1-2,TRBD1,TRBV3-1,TGTGCCAGCAGCCTGGGACAGGCCACGGACTACACCTTC,CASSLGQATDYTF
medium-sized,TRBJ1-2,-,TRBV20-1,TGCAGTGCACCTCTGAGGGGTCATGGCTACACCTTC,CSAPLRGHGYTF
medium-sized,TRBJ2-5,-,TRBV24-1,TGTGCCACCAGTGACTCAGGGTTTCGGGAGACCCAGTACTTC,CATSDSGFRETQYF
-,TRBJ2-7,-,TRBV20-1,TGCAGTGCCCCCCGAGCAGCCGCCCCCTACGAGCAGTACTTC,CSAPRAAAPYEQYF
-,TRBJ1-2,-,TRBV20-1,TGCAGTGCCCATACTTCTAACTATGTCTACACCTTC,CSAHTSNYVYTF
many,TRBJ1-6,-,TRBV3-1,TGTGCCAGCAGCCGAGGGACGGTTTCTCCTTCACCCCTCCACTTT,CASSRGTVSPSPLHF
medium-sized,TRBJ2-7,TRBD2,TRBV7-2,TGTGCCAGCAGCCTTCAAGCGGGGGGGTACGAGCAGTACTTC,CASSLQAGGYEQYF
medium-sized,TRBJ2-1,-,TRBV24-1,TGTGCCACCAGTGATCCCGGGCCCTTAAACAACAATGAGCAGTTCTTC,CATSDPGPLNNNEQFF
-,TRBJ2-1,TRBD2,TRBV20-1,TGCAGTGCTAGAGACCCCGGGACTAGCGGGATACTTGAGAGGAATGAGCAGTTCTTC,CSARDPGTSGILERNEQFF
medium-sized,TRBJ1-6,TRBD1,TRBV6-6,TGTGCCAGCAGTTACTCCCCCGGGACAGCATCAAGCTCCTATAATTCACCCCTCCACTTT,CASSYSPGTASSSYNSPLHF
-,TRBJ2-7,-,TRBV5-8,TGTGCCAGCAGCTTGCGTACCGACTACGAGCAGTACTTC,CASSLRTDYEQYF
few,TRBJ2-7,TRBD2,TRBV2,TGTGCCACAGGACTAGCGGCCGCCGGTGAGCAGTACTTC,CATGLAAAGEQYF
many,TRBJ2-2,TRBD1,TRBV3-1,TGTGCCAGCAGCCAAAACAGGGGAACCACCGGGGAGCTGTTTTTT,CASSQNRGTTGELFF
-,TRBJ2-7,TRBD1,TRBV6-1,TGTTCCAGCAGTCAGACAGGGTCCTACGAGCATTACTTC,CSSSQTGSYEHYF
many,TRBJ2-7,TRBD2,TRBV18,TGTGCCAGCTCACCACCAGGGGACTACTACGAGCAGTACTTC,CASSPPGDYYEQYF
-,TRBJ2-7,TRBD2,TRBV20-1,TGCAGTGCTCTTTGGACTAGCGGGAGGGCCTACGAGCAGTACTTC,CSALWTSGRAYEQYF
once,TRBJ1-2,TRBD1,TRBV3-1,TGTGCCAGCAGCCAAGACAGGGGACAGGCTGGCTACACCTTC,CASSQDRGQAGYTF
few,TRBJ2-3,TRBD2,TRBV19,TGTGCCAGTAGTTTAGCGGGGGCCTTCACAGATACGCAGTATTTT,CASSLAGAFTDTQYF
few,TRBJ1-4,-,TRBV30,TGTGCCTGGGGGGGCCGTTCAAGGCAACTAATGAAAAACTGTTTT,CAWGGRSRQLMKNCF
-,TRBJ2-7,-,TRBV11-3,TGTGCCAGCAGCTTAGATCAGTGGGGCGGGGAGCAGTACTTC,CASSLDQWGGEQYF
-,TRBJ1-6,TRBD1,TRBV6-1,TGTGCCAGCCGACAGGGAGGAAATTCACCCCTCCACTTT,CASRQGGNSPLHF
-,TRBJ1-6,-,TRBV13,TGTGCCAGCAGCCAAGCGAAGATGACAGGCGGCCACTATAATTCACCCCTCCACTTT,CASSQAKMTGGHYNSPLHF
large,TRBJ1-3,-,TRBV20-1,TGCAGTGCTAGAGATGGACTGTTCTCTGGAAACACCATATATTTT,CSARDGLFSGNTIYF
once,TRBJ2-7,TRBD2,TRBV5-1,TGCGCCAGCAGCTATGAGCGGGGCTACGAGCAGTACTTC,CASSYERGYEQYF
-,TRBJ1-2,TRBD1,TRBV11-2,TGTGCCAGCAGCCCCCACGGACAGGGGGCTAACTATGGCTACACCTTC,CASSPHGQGANYGYTF
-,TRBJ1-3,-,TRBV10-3,TGTGCCATCAGGGGAACAGAGGCCGGAAACACCATATATTTT,CAIRGTEAGNTIYF
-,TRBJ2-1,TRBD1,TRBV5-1,TGCGCCAGCAGCTTAGGATTTGGGACAGGGGCCTACAATGAGCAGTTCTTC,CASSLGFGTGAYNEQFF
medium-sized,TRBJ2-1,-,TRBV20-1,TGCAGTGCTAGAAAGGGGAGCTCCTACAATGAGCAGTTCTTC,CSARKGSSYNEQFF